This T cell receptor (beta chain) was obtained from a study of OX40 agonist ivuxolimab in advanced cancers. On the study more broadly: Patients received ivuxolimab, an intravenous treatment, every 2 weeks at 0.01 to 10 mg/kg. Cohort: approximately 83% men, mean age around 55, aged about 23 to 80. Among those treated, three patients had partial responses, one with hepatocellular carcinoma and two with cutaneous melanoma.

Study-wide findings and caveats: Expanded clones were, on average, more numerous among CD8+ T cells than CD4+.

TCRdb's table, derived via immunoSEQ multiplex PCR, lists solely in-frame clones and lacks some. The sample yields tens of thousands of clones, around 90% seen once. Trimming removed 3 bases from V and 7 bases from J, with 16 bases in between. Germline lookup yields CDR1 GTSNPN and CDR2 SVGIG (reference sequence). This CDR3 contains 13 residues. Details on this clone: The target antigen is unknown.

Specimen: CD4+ or CD8+ T cells sorted from blood, collected in a trial of the OX40 agonist ivuxolimab. The chain has TRBV30 and TRBJ2-7; D unclear. This TCR was recovered from an adult with an advanced solid tumor such as melanoma, head and neck, liver or kidney cancer. The CDR3 nucleotides are TGTGCCTGGAGACGTCAGTTGGCCCGAGAGCAGTACTTC. It yields the protein CAWRRQLAREQYF.